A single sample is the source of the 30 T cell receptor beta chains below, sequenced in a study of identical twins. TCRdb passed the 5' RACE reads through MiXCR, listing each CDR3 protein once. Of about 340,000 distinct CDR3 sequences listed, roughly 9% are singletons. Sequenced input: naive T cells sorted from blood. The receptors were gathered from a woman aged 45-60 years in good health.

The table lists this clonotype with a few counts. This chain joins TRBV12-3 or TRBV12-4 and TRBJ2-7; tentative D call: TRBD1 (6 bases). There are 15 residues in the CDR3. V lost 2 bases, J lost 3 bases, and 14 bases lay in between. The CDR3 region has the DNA TGTGCCAGCAGTTTAACGACAGGACCTTTCTACGAGCAGTACTTC. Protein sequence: CASSLTTGPFYEQYF.

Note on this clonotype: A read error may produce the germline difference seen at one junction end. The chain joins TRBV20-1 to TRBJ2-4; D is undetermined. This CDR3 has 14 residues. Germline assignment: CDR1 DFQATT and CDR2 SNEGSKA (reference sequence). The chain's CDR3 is CSARDPFGKNIQYF. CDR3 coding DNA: TGCAGTGCGAGAGACCCCTTTGGGAAAAACATTCAGTACTTC.

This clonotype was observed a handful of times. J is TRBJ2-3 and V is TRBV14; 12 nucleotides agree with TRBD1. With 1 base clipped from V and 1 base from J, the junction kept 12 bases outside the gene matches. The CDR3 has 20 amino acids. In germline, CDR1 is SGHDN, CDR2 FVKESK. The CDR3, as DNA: TGTGCCAGCAGCCAAGCAATGGGGGACAGGGGGCTCCCCTGCACAGATACGCAGTATTTT. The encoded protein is CASSQAMGDRGLPCTDTQYF.

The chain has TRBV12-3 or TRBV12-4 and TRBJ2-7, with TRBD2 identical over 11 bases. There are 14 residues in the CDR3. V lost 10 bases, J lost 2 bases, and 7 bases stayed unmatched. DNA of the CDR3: TGTGCCATCGCAACTAGCGGGAGAACCTACGAGCAGTACGTC. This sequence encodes CAIATSGRTYEQYV.

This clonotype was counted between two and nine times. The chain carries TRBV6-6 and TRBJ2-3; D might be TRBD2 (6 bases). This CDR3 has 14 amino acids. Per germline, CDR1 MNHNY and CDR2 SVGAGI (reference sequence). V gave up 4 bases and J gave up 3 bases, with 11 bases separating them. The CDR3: CASSSRGATDTQYF. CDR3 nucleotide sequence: TGTGCCAGCAGTTCCCGCGGGGCGACAGATACGCAGTATTTT.

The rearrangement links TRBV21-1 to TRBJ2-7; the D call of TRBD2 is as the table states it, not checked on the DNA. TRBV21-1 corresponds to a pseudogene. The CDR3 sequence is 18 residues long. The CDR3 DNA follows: TGTGCCAGCTTCAAATCGCCGACTAGCGGACTAAGCTCCTACGAGCAGTACGTC. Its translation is CASFKSPTSGLSSYEQYV.

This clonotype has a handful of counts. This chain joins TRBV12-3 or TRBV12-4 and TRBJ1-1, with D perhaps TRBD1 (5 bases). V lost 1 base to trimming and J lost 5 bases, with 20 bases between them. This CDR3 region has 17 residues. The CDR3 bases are TGTGCCAGCAGTTTAGGGGTTGACAGCAGGATTGCTACTGAAGCTTTCTTT. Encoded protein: CASSLGVDSRIATEAFF.

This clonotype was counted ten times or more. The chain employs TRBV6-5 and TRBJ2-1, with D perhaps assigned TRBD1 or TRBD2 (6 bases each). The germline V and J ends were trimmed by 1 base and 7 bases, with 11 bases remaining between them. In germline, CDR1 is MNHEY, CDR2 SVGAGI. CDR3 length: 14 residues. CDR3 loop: CASSYWRGINEQFF. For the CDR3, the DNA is TGTGCCAGCAGTTACTGGAGGGGGATTAATGAGCAGTTCTTC.

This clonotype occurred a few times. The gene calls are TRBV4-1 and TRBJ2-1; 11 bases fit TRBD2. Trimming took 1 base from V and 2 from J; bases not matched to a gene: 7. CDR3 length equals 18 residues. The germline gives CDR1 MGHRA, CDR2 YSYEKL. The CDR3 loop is CASSQGGASGRTYNEQFF. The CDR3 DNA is TGCGCCAGCAGCCAAGGTGGGGCTAGCGGGAGGACCTACAATGAGCAGTTCTTC.

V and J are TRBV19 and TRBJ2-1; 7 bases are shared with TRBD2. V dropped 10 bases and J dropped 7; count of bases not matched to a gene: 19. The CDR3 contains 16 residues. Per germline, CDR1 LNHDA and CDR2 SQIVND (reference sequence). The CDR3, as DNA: TGTGCCACCCGCACCGGTCGTTTCGGAGCGGGGAATGAGCAGTTCTTC. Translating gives CATRTGRFGAGNEQFF.

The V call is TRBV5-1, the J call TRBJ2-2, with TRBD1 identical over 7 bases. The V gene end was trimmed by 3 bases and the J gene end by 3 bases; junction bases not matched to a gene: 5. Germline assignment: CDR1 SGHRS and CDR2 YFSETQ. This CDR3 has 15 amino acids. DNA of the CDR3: TGCGCCAGCAGCTCCACAGGGGCGGACACCGGGGAGCTGTTTTTT. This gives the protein CASSSTGADTGELFF.

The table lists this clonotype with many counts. The CDR3 here is CASSTSVYEQYV. The CDR3 DNA reads as TGTGCCAGCAGTACTTCTGTCTACGAGCAGTACGTC. This chain uses TRBV28 with TRBJ2-7; D not resolved. Germline CDR1 and CDR2: MDHEN and SYDVKM. Trimming removed 5 bases from V and 3 bases from J, with 8 bases in between. The length of the CDR3 is 12 residues.

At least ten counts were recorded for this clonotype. The CDR3 loop is CASRWTGSYEQYF. As DNA, the CDR3 is TGCGCCAGCAGGTGGACAGGGTCCTACGAGCAGTACTTC. V and J are TRBV5-1 and TRBJ2-7, with TRBD1 identical over 8 bases. The germline V gene encodes CDR1 SGHRS and CDR2 YFSETQ. The CDR3 totals 13 residues. The V gene end was trimmed by 5 bases and the J gene end by 1 base; junction bases not matched to a gene: 2.

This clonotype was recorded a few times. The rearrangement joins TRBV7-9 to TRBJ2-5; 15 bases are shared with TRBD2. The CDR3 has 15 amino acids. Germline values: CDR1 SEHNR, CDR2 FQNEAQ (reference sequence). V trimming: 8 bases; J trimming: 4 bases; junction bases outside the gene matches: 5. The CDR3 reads CASRGLAGGGETQYF. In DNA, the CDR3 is TGTGCCAGCCGGGGACTAGCGGGAGGCGGAGAGACCCAGTACTTC.

The CDR3 is CASRHVTGTSGPSPHNEQFF. The CDR3 nucleotides are TGCGCCAGCAGGCACGTAACCGGGACTAGCGGCCCCTCGCCGCACAATGAGCAGTTCTTC. The rearrangement uses TRBV4-1 and TRBJ2-1, with 11 bases fitting TRBD2. The CDR3 is 20 amino acids. The V segment lost 6 bases and the J segment 5 bases; nucleotides outside the gene matches: 21. In germline, CDR1 is MGHRA, CDR2 YSYEKL.

Here the CDR3 DNA reads TGCAGTGCTAGAGGGGACAGGACTACACCCGAAGCTTTCTTT. Translating it yields CSARGDRTTPEAFF. V is TRBV20-1 and J is TRBJ1-1; 8 bases fit TRBD1. Trimming cost V 1 base and J 8 bases; bases outside gene matches: 9. This CDR3 region has 14 residues. Germline CDR1 reads DFQATT; CDR2 reads SNEGSKA (reference sequence).

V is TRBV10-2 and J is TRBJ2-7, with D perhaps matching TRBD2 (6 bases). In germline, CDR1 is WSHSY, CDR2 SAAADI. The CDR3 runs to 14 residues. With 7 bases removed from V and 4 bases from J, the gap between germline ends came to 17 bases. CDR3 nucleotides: TGCGCCAGCATGGTGCGGGGAGATGGGTACGAGCAGTACTTC. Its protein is CASMVRGDGYEQYF.

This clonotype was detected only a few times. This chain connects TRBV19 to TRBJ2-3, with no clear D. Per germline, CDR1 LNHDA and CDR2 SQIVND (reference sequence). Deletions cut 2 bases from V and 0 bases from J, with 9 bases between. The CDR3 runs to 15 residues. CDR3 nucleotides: TGTGCCAGTAGTATAAGCCGGGTGAGCACAGATACGCAGTATTTT. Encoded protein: CASSISRVSTDTQYF.

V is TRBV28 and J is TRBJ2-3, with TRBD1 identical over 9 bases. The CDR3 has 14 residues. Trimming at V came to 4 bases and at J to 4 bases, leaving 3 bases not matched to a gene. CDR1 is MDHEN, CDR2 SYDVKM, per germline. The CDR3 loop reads CASSSGTGPDTQYF. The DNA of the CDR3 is TGTGCCAGCAGTTCCGGGACAGGGCCAGATACGCAGTATTTT.

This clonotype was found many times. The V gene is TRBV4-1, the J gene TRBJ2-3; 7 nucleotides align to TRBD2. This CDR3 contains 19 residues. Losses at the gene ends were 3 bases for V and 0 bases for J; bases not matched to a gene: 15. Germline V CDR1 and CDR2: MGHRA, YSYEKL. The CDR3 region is CASSQDFPLGGISTDTQYF. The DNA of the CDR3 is TGCGCCAGCAGCCAGGACTTTCCGCTGGGAGGGATTAGCACAGATACGCAGTATTTT.

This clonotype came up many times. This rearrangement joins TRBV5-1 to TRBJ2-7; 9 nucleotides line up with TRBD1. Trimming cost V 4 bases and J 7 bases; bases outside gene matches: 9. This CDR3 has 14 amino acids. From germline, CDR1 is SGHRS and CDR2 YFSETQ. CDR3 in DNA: TGCGCCAGCAGCCGAGCCGGGACAGGGCAGGAGCAGTACTTC. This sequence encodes CASSRAGTGQEQYF. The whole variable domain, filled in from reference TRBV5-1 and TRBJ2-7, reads KAGVTQTPRYLIKTRGQQVTLSCSPISGHRSVSWYQQTPGQGLQFLFEYFSETQRNKGNFPGRFSGRQFSNSRSEMNVSTLELGDSALYLCASSRAGTGQEQYFGPGTRLTVT.

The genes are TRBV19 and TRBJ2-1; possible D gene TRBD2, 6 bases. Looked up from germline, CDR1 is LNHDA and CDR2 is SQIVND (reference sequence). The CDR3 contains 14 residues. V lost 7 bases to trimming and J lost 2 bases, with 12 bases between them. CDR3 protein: CASTPDYTYNEQFF. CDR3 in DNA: TGTGCCAGTACCCCGGACTATACCTACAATGAGCAGTTCTTC.

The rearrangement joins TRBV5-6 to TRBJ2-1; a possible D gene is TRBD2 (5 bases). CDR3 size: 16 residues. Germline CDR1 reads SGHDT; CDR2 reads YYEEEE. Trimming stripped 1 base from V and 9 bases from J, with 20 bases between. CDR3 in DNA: TGTGCCAGCAGCTTGCCCGAGCGAACGGCTCGGGGTGAGCAGTTCTTC. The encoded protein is CASSLPERTARGEQFF.

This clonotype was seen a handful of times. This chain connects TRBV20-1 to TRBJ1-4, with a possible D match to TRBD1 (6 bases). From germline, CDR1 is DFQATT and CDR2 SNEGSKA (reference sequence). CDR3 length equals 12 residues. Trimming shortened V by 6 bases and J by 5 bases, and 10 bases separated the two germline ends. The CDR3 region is CSAHGQNEKLFF. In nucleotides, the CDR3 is TGCAGTGCCCACGGACAGAATGAAAAACTGTTTTTT.

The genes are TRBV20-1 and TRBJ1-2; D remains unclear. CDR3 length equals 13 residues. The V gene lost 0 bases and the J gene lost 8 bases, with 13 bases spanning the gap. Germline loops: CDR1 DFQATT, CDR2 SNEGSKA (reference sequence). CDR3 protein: CSARESGIGGYTF. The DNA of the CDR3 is TGCAGTGCTAGAGAATCGGGGATTGGCGGCTACACCTTC.

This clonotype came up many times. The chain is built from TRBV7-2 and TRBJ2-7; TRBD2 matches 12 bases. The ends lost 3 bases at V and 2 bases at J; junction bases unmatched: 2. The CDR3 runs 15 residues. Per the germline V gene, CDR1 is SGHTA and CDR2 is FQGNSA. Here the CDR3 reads CASSFRTSGTYEQYF. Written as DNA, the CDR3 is TGTGCCAGCAGCTTTAGGACTAGCGGGACCTACGAGCAGTACTTC.

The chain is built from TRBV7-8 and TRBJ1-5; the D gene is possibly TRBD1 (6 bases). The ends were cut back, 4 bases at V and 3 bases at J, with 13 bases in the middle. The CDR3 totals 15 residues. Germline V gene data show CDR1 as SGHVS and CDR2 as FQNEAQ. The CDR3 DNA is TGTGCCAGCAGCTGGGGGGCCGGTTCCAATCAGCCCCAGCATTTT. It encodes CASSWGAGSNQPQHF.

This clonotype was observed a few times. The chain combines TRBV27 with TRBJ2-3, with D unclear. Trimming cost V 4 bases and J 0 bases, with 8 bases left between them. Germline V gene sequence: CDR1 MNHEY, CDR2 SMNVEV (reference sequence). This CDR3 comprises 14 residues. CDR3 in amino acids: CASSSMQSTDTQYF. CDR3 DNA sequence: TGTGCCAGCAGTTCGATGCAAAGCACAGATACGCAGTATTTT.

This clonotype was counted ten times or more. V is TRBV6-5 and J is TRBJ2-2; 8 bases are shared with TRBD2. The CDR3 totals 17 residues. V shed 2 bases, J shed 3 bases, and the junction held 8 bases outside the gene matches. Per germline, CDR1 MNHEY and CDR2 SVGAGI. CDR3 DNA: TGTGCCAGCAGTTACGTGGAGGGTAGCGGGGACACCGGGGAGCTGTTTTTT. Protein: CASSYVEGSGDTGELFF.

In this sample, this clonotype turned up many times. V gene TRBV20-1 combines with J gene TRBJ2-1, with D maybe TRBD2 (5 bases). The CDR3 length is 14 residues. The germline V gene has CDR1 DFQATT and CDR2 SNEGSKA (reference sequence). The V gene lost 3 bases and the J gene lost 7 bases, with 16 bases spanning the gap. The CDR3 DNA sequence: TGCAGTGCTAGTTACGGAGGAGGCTGGAATGAGCAGTTCTTC. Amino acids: CSASYGGGWNEQFF.